The rows below give T cell receptor beta chains drawn from one sample of a study of blood T cells in healthy people across ages. TCRdb reanalysed the 5' RACE reads using MiXCR and keeps one entry per CDR3 protein. The sample carries 450,000 to 650,000 distinct CDR3 sequences, around 24% recorded once. This sample also belongs to another study, concerning T cells of mothers and their children.

The sequenced sample was blood. All receptors derive from a boy younger than 18 in good health. The CDR3 runs from the conserved cysteine through the conserved F or W. D genes are given only for firm matches. Size values are once, few and many counts, or a class for expanded clones, and some rows have none.

>-|TRBJ2-5|TRBV27|-
TGTGCCAGCGGGGCCTGGGGGGAGACCCAGTACTTC
CASGAWGETQYF
>-|TRBJ2-3|TRBV4-2|-
TGTGCCAGCAGCCAAGAGAAGACCGGGGTGATGGCGGATACGCAGTATTTT
CASSQEKTGVMADTQYF
>-|TRBJ1-2|TRBV29-1|few
TGCAGCGTTGGGCAGAGGGGCTATGGCTACACCTTC
CSVGQRGYGYTF
>-|TRBJ2-7|TRBV6-6|few
TGTGCCAGCAGCTCAGACCTGGAAAAACCCTACGAGCAGTACTTC
CASSSDLEKPYEQYF
>TRBD1|TRBJ2-1|TRBV28|-
TGTGCCAGCAGTTTTGGGACAGGGGCCTACAATGAGCAGTTCTTC
CASSFGTGAYNEQFF
>TRBD1|TRBJ2-7|TRBV29-1|-
TGCAGCGTTGACTCTGACAGGGGATACGAGCAGTACTTC
CSVDSDRGYEQYF
>TRBD2|TRBJ2-7|TRBV20-1|-
TGCAGTGCCACCGGGACTAGCGGGGGGATCGACGAGCAGTACTTC
CSATGTSGGIDEQYF
>-|TRBJ2-1|TRBV5-1|many
TGCGCCAGCAGCGTGCAGGGGTCCTACAATGAGCAGTTCTTC
CASSVQGSYNEQFF
>TRBD2|TRBJ2-5|TRBV5-1|many
TGCGCCAGTCAACCGGCGGGGGGATACCAAGAGACCCAGTACTTC
CASQPAGGYQETQYF
>-|TRBJ2-5|TRBV12-3/TRBV12-4|-
TGTGCCAGCAGGAGGGGGTTGCGGGAGACCCAGTACTTC
CASRRGLRETQYF
>TRBD2|TRBJ2-2|TRBV7-2|-
TGTGCCAGCAGCTTAGCGGGGACTAGCGGGGGGGCCCGGACCGGGGAGCTGTTTTTT
CASSLAGTSGGARTGELFF
>TRBD1|TRBJ2-1|TRBV28|few
TGTGCCAGCAGTTTATTTTTGGGACAGACGTCCAATGAGCAGTTCTTC
CASSLFLGQTSNEQFF
>-|TRBJ1-2|TRBV7-2|few
TGTGCCAGCAGCTTAAAAACAGAATTTAACTATGGCTACACCTTC
CASSLKTEFNYGYTF
>-|TRBJ1-1|TRBV7-9|-
TGTGCCAGCAGCCCACCCCGGGCCGGCTACATGAACACTGAAGCTTTCTTT
CASSPPRAGYMNTEAFF
>TRBD1|TRBJ2-2|TRBV5-1|-
TGCGCCAGCAGCTTGGAACAGGGGGGCGGCACCGGGGAGCTGTTTTTT
CASSLEQGGGTGELFF
>-|TRBJ1-1|TRBV28|few
TGTGCCAGCAGTTTCTGGGGGGGTAACACTGAAGCTTTCTTT
CASSFWGGNTEAFF
>TRBD2|TRBJ2-5|TRBV7-2|-
TGTGCCAGCAGCAAAGCTCTAGCGGGAGCCCAAGAGACCCAGTACTTC
CASSKALAGAQETQYF
>-|TRBJ1-1|TRBV7-3|-
TGTGCCAGCAGCTCAGCTCTCCGGACGGATGAAGCTTTCTTT
CASSSALRTDEAFF
>-|TRBJ1-2|TRBV29-1|many
TGCAGCGTTGGTTCCGACGGGGGCTACACCTTC
CSVGSDGGYTF
>TRBD2|TRBJ2-5|TRBV6-6|few
TGTGCCAGCGATCTTAGCGGGGAGACCCAGTACTTC
CASDLSGETQYF
>-|TRBJ1-4|TRBV3-1|-
TGTGCCAGCAGCCAAGATTCGGAAAAACTGTTTTTT
CASSQDSEKLFF
>TRBD2|TRBJ2-7|TRBV2|few
TGTGCCAGCAGGCCCGGGGAGCGGGGGTACTCCTACGAGCAGTACTTC
CASRPGERGYSYEQYF
>-|TRBJ1-6|TRBV9|few
TGTGCCAGCAGCGTAGCCGGCAGTAATTCACCCCTCCACTTT
CASSVAGSNSPLHF
>-|TRBJ2-2|TRBV7-2|-
TGTGCCAGCAGCTCGTCGCCCGGGGAGCTGTTTTTT
CASSSSPGELFF
>-|TRBJ2-2|TRBV20-1|-
TGCAGTGCTAGCAAATTTCTAGGGAACACCGGGGAGCTGTTTTTT
CSASKFLGNTGELFF
>-|TRBJ1-3|TRBV7-9|-
TGTGCCAGCAGCTTATCCGACTATACGAGGGACACCATATATTTT
CASSLSDYTRDTIYF
>TRBD2|TRBJ2-4|TRBV18|once
TGTGCCAGCTCACCGCAGACTAGCGGGGGGCGCATTCAGTACTTC
CASSPQTSGGRIQYF
>TRBD1|TRBJ1-5|TRBV6-1|-
TGTGCCAGCTTTAGGGACAGGGGGCTTCCCAATCAACCCCAGCATTTT
CASFRDRGLPNQPQHF
>-|TRBJ2-7|TRBV7-9|-
TGTGCCAGCAGCTACCCGGGACTGAACTACGAGCAGTACTTC
CASSYPGLNYEQYF
>TRBD1|TRBJ1-6|TRBV6-2/TRBV6-3|few
TGTGCCAGCACTCCGGCCGGGACAGGGGCTTCACCCCTCCACTTT
CASTPAGTGASPLHF
>TRBD1|TRBJ2-7|TRBV7-9|few
TGTGCCAGCAGCTCCGGGACAGGGGGCGGCGAGCAGTACTTC
CASSSGTGGGEQYF
>TRBD2|TRBJ2-1|TRBV20-1|few
TGCAGTGCTAGGCGGACTAGCGGCCAGTTCTTC
CSARRTSGQFF
>-|TRBJ1-2|TRBV12-3/TRBV12-4|-
TGTGCCAGCAGTTTATCGGGGGCTGACTACACCTTC
CASSLSGADYTF
>TRBD2|TRBJ2-1|TRBV7-3|many
TGTGCCAGCAGCCAGGAAGGACTAGCGGGTGGGGAGCAGTTCTTC
CASSQEGLAGGEQFF
>-|TRBJ2-6|TRBV6-6|many
TGTGCCAGCAGCCCAAGCCCCGGGACCCAAGGAAGGGCCAACGTCCTGACTTTC
CASSPSPGTQGRANVLTF
>-|TRBJ2-3|TRBV29-1|-
TGCAGCGTTGAAGATCCCTTTAGGGACCACACCTCCACAGATACGCAGTATTTT
CSVEDPFRDHTSTDTQYF
>TRBD1|TRBJ1-6|TRBV4-3|few
TGCGCCAGCAGCCAATACATTCCAGGGGGGGACTATAATTCACCCCTCCACTTT
CASSQYIPGGDYNSPLHF
>-|TRBJ2-5|TRBV7-3|-
TGTGCCAGCAGCTCTTATATCAACAATGAGCAGCTCTTC
CASSSYINNEQLF
>-|TRBJ1-1|TRBV18|-
TGTGCCAGCTCATCAGGTAGAGGCCCTGAAGCTTTCTTT
CASSSGRGPEAFF
>TRBD1|TRBJ1-5|TRBV9|few
TGTGCCAGCAGCGCCGGGACAGGGACTGTACAGCCCCAGCATTTT
CASSAGTGTVQPQHF
>-|TRBJ2-1|TRBV4-3|-
TGCGCCAGCAGCCCGAGGTTCGGCTCCTACAATGAGCAGTTCTTC
CASSPRFGSYNEQFF
>-|TRBJ1-1|TRBV29-1|many
TGCAGCGTTGGGGAGGGGTGGGACTATCCTTTCTTT
CSVGEGWDYPFF
>TRBD2|TRBJ2-7|TRBV13|-
TGTGCCAGCAGCTTAGCCCAGACTAGCGGGGGGGCGGACGAGCAGTACTTC
CASSLAQTSGGADEQYF
>TRBD1|TRBJ2-4|TRBV6-2/TRBV6-3|few
TGTGCCAGCAGTTATGCAGGGGGCTCGAACATTCAGTACTTC
CASSYAGGSNIQYF
>TRBD2|TRBJ2-5|TRBV7-2|few
TGTGCCAGCAGCTTAGCACCGTCGGCGGGGGTTAAGGGGTACTTC
CASSLAPSAGVKGYF
>-|TRBJ1-1|TRBV6-6|-
TGTGCCAGCAGTTACCAGACACCGAACACTGAAGCTTTCTTT
CASSYQTPNTEAFF